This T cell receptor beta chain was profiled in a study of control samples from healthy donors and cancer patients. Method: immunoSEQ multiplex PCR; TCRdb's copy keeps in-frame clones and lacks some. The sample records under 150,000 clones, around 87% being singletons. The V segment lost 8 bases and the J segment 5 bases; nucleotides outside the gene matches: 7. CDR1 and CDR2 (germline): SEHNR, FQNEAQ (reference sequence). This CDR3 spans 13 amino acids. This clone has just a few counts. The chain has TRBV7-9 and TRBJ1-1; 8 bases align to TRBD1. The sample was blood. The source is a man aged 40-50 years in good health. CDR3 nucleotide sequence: TGTGCCAGCGTAGAACAGGGGGTGACTGAAGCTTTCTTT. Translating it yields CASVEQGVTEAFF.